This T cell receptor (beta chain) derives from a study of blood T cell repertoires in COVID-19. In the study overall: Acute and convalescent COVID-19 samples came from the United States, Italy and Spain.

The V segment lost 4 bases and the J segment 1 base; nucleotides outside the gene matches: 10. This CDR3 region has 17 residues. The germline V gene has CDR1 SGHKS and CDR2 YYEKEE (reference sequence). Recruitment covered about two dozen US areas and drew participants whose ages spanned roughly 18 to 100 years. Assignments of participants to cohorts depended upon their own reported clinical history. How the authors handled the data: Nucleated cell counts were estimated from reference gene primer amplification. The table came from immunoSEQ multiplex PCR; TCRdb's copy has only in-frame clones and leaves some out. That table supplies the V and J calls and clone size; D and trimming were determined from the DNA. The top ten hold 5.5% to 6% of the sample, which has over 300,000 clones, about 90% seen once.

The clonotype was recovered from a woman aged 25-40 years who had recovered from COVID-19. The V call is TRBV5-5, the J call TRBJ1-1; 10 nucleotides line up with TRBD1. The material sequenced was PBMCs or T cells enriched from blood (not recorded which). CDR3 bases: TGTGCCAGCAGCAAACCGGGACAGGGGATTGCGAACACTGAAGCTTTCTTT. Translating gives CASSKPGQGIANTEAFF.